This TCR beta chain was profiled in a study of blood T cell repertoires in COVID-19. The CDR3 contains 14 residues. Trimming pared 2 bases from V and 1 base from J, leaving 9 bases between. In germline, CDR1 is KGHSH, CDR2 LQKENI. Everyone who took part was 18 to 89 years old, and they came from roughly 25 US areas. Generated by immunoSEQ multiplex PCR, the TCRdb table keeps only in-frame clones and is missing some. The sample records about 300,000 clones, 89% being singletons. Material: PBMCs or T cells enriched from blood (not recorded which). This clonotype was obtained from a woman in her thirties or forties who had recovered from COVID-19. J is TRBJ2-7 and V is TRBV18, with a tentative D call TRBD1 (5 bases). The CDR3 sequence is CASSPDRPSYEQYF. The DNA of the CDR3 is TGTGCCAGCTCACCAGACAGACCTTCCTACGAGCAGTACTTC. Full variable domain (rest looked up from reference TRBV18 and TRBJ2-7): NAGVMQNPRHLVRRRGQEARLRCSPMKGHSHVYWYRQLPEEGLKFMVYLQKENIIDESGMPKERFSAEFPKEGPSILRIQQVVRGDSAAYFCASSPDRPSYEQYFGPGTRLTVT.